A single sample gave rise to the 13 T cell receptor beta chains below, sequenced in a study of T cell responses to AZD1222 COVID-19 vaccine. Assay used: immunoSEQ multiplex PCR; TCRdb lists only in-frame clones, some missing. Among tens of thousands of clones listed, nearly 90% were seen once. This specimen consisted of peripheral blood, obtained on day 0 of MenACWY control vaccination. The receptor set was obtained from an adult in good health.

The chain joins TRBV19 to TRBJ1-5, with D maybe TRBD1 (6 bases). The CDR3 sequence is 16 residues long. V lost 0 bases and J lost 7, with 16 bases in between. Germline V gene sequence: CDR1 LNHDA, CDR2 SQIVND (reference sequence). CDR3 in DNA: TGTGCCAGTAGTATAGAGGGGGGCCGGAGGAGACAGCCCCAGCATTTT. This encodes CASSIEGGRRRQPQHF.

The rearrangement joins TRBV6-2 or TRBV6-3 to TRBJ2-7, with 10 bases lining up with TRBD1. V gave up 6 bases and J gave up 6 bases; unmatched junction bases: 8. The germline CDR1 and CDR2 sequences are MNHEY and SVGEGT. The CDR3 runs 14 residues. The CDR3 DNA reads TGTGCCAGCAGCCTCCGGGACAGGGGTCCCGAGCAGTACTTC. This encodes CASSLRDRGPEQYF.

A single count supports this clone. The rearrangement joins TRBV18 to TRBJ1-3; TRBD1 agrees at 9 bases. The length of the CDR3 is 16 residues. J gave up 0 bases and V 3 bases, and 3 bases lay outside the gene matches. Per germline, CDR1 KGHSH and CDR2 LQKENI. The CDR3 region has the DNA TGTGCCAGCTCACCTTCGACAGGGGGCTCTGGAAACACCATATATTTT. This encodes CASSPSTGGSGNTIYF.

The V call is TRBV4-3, the J call TRBJ1-2; 8 bases match TRBD1. Germline V gene lookup returns CDR1 LGHNA and CDR2 YSLEER. Trimming cost V 0 bases and J 6 bases; bases outside gene matches: 3. The CDR3 has 14 amino acids. The CDR3 reads CASSQDRGRDGYTF. CDR3 nucleotides: TGCGCCAGCAGCCAAGACAGGGGGCGCGATGGCTACACCTTC.

This chain joins TRBV19 and TRBJ1-4; D unclear. The V gene lost 4 bases and the J gene lost 8 bases, with 8 bases spanning the gap. This CDR3 has 12 amino acids. The germline V gene has CDR1 LNHDA and CDR2 SQIVND (reference sequence). The CDR3 DNA follows: TGTGCCAGTAGTACGGTGGGGGAAAAACTGTTTTTT. Its translation: CASSTVGEKLFF.

This chain uses TRBV30 with TRBJ2-1, with D possibly TRBD2 on 5 matching bases. The CDR3 covers 16 residues. V was pared by 0 bases and J by 1 base, with 13 bases between. In germline, CDR1 is GTSNPN, CDR2 SVGIG (reference sequence). The CDR3 DNA follows: TGTGCCTGGAGTGTCGGGAATAGGCGGTCCTACAATGAGCAGTTCTTC. It translates to CAWSVGNRRSYNEQFF.

V is TRBV7-2 and J is TRBJ2-7, with a possible D match to TRBD2 (6 bases). Germline CDR1 reads SGHTA; CDR2 reads FQGNSA. V was clipped by 5 bases and J by 1 base, with 18 bases between them. The length of the CDR3 is 16 residues. This chain's CDR3 is CASSPQIASESYEQYF. As DNA, the CDR3 is TGTGCCAGCAGCCCCCAGATCGCTAGCGAATCCTACGAGCAGTACTTC.

The gene calls are TRBV6-2 or TRBV6-3 and TRBJ2-2; 10 positions agree with TRBD2. CDR1 and CDR2 from the germline V gene are MNHEY and SVGEGT. This CDR3 is 18 amino acids long. J gave up 0 bases and V 5 bases, and 9 bases lay outside the gene matches. The CDR3 DNA reads TGTGCCAGCAGTGGGATTGGGACTAGCGCACCGAACACCGGGGAGCTGTTTTTT. It specifies CASSGIGTSAPNTGELFF.

This chain connects TRBV5-4 to TRBJ1-2; the D gene is possibly TRBD1 (6 bases). V was cut by 4 bases and J by 1 base, with 14 bases left in between. Germline V gene data show CDR1 as SGHNT and CDR2 as YYREEE (reference sequence). The CDR3 sequence is 15 residues long. The CDR3 bases are TGTGCCAGCAGCCCCGGTGGACAGTTTAACTATGGCTACACCTTC. Protein product: CASSPGGQFNYGYTF.

The rearrangement uses TRBV3-1 (or the pseudogene TRBV3-2) and TRBJ2-4; D not certain. Germline CDR1 reads LGHDT; CDR2 reads YNNKEL (reference sequence). This CDR3 is built from 13 residues. CDR3 loop: CSSAVRDKNIQYF. The CDR3 DNA is TGTTCCTCGGCAGTTAGGGACAAAAACATTCAGTACTTC.

This clone was seen only a few times. This chain uses TRBV18 with TRBJ1-6; D uncertain. The CDR3 length is 17 residues. The V end was cut by 1 base, the J end by 0 bases, with 10 bases between. Germline V lookup: CDR1 KGHSH, CDR2 LQKENI. In DNA, the CDR3 is TGTGCCAGCTCACCACGGCAGGCCAGCTCCTATAATTCACCCCTCCACTTT. Amino acid sequence: CASSPRQASSYNSPLHF.

The CDR3 loop reads CASSPLGVPSGNTIYF. The CDR3 DNA reads as TGTGCCAGCTCACCCCTAGGGGTACCCTCTGGAAACACCATATATTTT. The rearrangement uses TRBV18 and TRBJ1-3; D is possibly TRBD1 (5 bases). The germline V and J ends were trimmed by 3 bases and 0 bases, with 12 bases remaining between them. This CDR3 is built from 16 residues. Germline CDR1 and CDR2: KGHSH and LQKENI.

The chain has TRBV3-1 (or the pseudogene TRBV3-2) and TRBJ1-5, with D uncertain. CDR1 LGHDT and CDR2 YNNKEL come from the germline V gene (reference sequence). The CDR3 has 12 amino acids. The CDR3 spells CAVGVRNQPQHF. The CDR3 DNA reads as TGTGCAGTGGGCGTAAGGAATCAGCCCCAGCATTTT.